The sequence of this TCR beta chain was determined in a study of human T cells and chemical hapten exposure. Time point noted: patch test 2, 6 weeks after DPC sensitization. As to treatment: therapeutic diphenylcyclopropenone sensitization with weekly scalp DPC. With 3 bases clipped from V and 5 bases from J, the junction kept 5 bases outside the gene matches. The CDR3 contains 13 residues. Germline lookup yields CDR1 SGHDT and CDR2 YYEEEE. This clonotype has ten or more counts. TCRdb fed the RACE reads into MiXCR, producing one record per CDR3 protein. The data hold approximately 40,000 distinct CDR3 sequences, with about 3.5% observed a single time.

The sequence was collected from a man between 40 and 49 years old with alopecia areata. Some clones in this sample may be carry-over from other donors' samples. This chain uses TRBV5-6 with TRBJ2-7; 7 positions match TRBD2. The sequences come from whole blood, collected in connection with sensitization to the hapten diphenylcyclopropenone (DPC). The CDR3: CASSSTGGHEQYF. Here the CDR3 DNA reads TGTGCCAGCAGCTCCACGGGGGGACACGAGCAGTACTTC.